The 8 T cell receptor beta chains reported below all come from one sample, sequenced in a study of cytomegalovirus exposure and HLA in healthy donors (dated by TCRdb to 2017 to 2019). Receptor amplification or capture employed the immunoSEQ multiplex PCR assay. For the multiplex PCR, a mixture combining 60 forward primers for TCR Vbeta segments and 13 reverse primers for TCR Jbeta segments was used. The table was pulled from immuneACCESS by TCRdb, which kept in-frame rearrangements only. Such tables lose some clones; where checked, under half of the loss comes from unresolved V genes, and the rest has no known cause. The sample table shows some 150,000 clones, and more than 80% are seen once. Together, the top ten hold approximately 7% of the sample. The specimen was PBMCs. The receptors shown here come from a woman in her 30s in good health and CMV-seropositive.

V and J are TRBV5-5 and TRBJ2-7; D ambiguous. The V gene lost 0 bases and the J gene lost 2 bases, with 9 bases spanning the gap. The CDR3 runs 14 residues. Germline CDR1 and CDR2: SGHKS and YYEKEE (reference sequence). In nucleotides, the CDR3 is TGTGCCAGCAGCTTGGTGGTCACACCCTACGAGCAGTACTTC. Protein: CASSLVVTPYEQYF.

This clone has a handful of counts. V gene TRBV29-1 combines with J gene TRBJ2-4; D may be TRBD1 (6 bases). The germline V gene has CDR1 SQVTM and CDR2 ANQGSEA. V lost 7 bases, J lost 1 base, and 14 bases lay in between. The CDR3 covers 14 residues. The CDR3 DNA follows: TGCAGCGCCCTACAGGGCACGGCCAAAAACATTCAGTACTTC. It specifies CSALQGTAKNIQYF.

This sequence joins TRBV4-3 and TRBJ1-3; TRBD1 is a possible D gene (5 bases). CDR3 length: 13 amino acids. Germline lookup yields CDR1 LGHNA and CDR2 YSLEER. Trimming removed 4 bases at V and 4 bases at J, with 8 bases between. This CDR3 is CASSPAGGNTIYF. The CDR3 nucleotides read TGCGCCAGCAGCCCGGCAGGGGGAAACACCATATATTTT.

The gene calls are TRBV19 and TRBJ2-7; D is perhaps TRBD1 (6 bases). Between the trimmed V and J ends, which lost 0 bases and 6 bases, there was a span of 15 bases. From germline, CDR1 is LNHDA and CDR2 SQIVND (reference sequence). The CDR3 extends over 15 amino acids. The CDR3 nucleotides read TGTGCCAGTAGTATAGATCCGGGACACTTCCTCGAGCAGTACTTC. It specifies CASSIDPGHFLEQYF.

The chain employs TRBV28 and TRBJ2-5; TRBD1 agrees at 7 bases. Per the germline V gene, CDR1 is MDHEN and CDR2 is SYDVKM. J was trimmed by 0 bases and V by 4 bases; bases with no gene match: 2. The CDR3 loop spans 14 amino acids. DNA for the CDR3: TGTGCCAGCAGTTCTGACAGGGACCAAGAGACCCAGTACTTC. This gives the protein CASSSDRDQETQYF.

The gene calls are TRBV4-2 and TRBJ1-6; the D is unclear. Between the trimmed V and J ends, which lost 6 bases and 9 bases, there was a span of 9 bases. This CDR3 contains 12 residues. Germline V gene sequence: CDR1 LGHNA, CDR2 YNFKEQ. The chain's CDR3 is CASRREGSPLHF. The CDR3 DNA follows: TGTGCCAGCAGAAGGGAGGGTTCACCCCTCCACTTT.

This sequence joins TRBV4-1 and TRBJ1-2; a weak D match, TRBD1 (5 bases). Germline V CDR1 and CDR2: MGHRA, YSYEKL. This CDR3 is 14 amino acids long. V lost 3 bases and J 3 bases, leaving 11 bases between the germline ends. The CDR3 reads CASSHPRGHYGYTF. The CDR3 region has the DNA TGCGCCAGCAGCCACCCGCGGGGCCACTATGGCTACACCTTC.

As DNA, the CDR3 is TGTGCCAGCAGCTTAGAGGCGGGGACTTATGGCTACACCTTC. This sequence encodes CASSLEAGTYGYTF. The V gene is TRBV7-9, the J gene TRBJ1-2; a weak D match, TRBD1 (5 bases). Germline-derived CDR1 and CDR2 are SEHNR and FQNEAQ (reference sequence). V gave up 1 base and J gave up 5 bases, with 11 bases separating them. CDR3 length: 14 residues.